This T cell receptor beta chain was sequenced in a study of shared clonotypes between healthy human individuals. Study-level information: Every donor yielded three CD4 naive, three CD4 memory, two CD8 naive and one CD8 memory plate.

Produced via immunoSEQ multiplex PCR; TCRdb's table is partial and in-frame only. Found here are about 230,000 clones, over 60% of them singletons; the top ten hold approximately 10%. Looked up from germline, CDR1 is SGHRS and CDR2 is YFSETQ. The CDR3 length is 22 residues. Deletions cut 3 bases from V and 2 bases from J, with 35 bases between. This clone was recorded once. CD4+ cells were split into CD45RA+ naive and CD45RA-negative memory subsets. This receptor was identified in a young man in good health. Sequenced input: memory CD4+ T cells sorted from blood. As to subset: CD45RA-negative fraction. This rearrangement joins TRBV5-1 to TRBJ2-5, with D perhaps assigned TRBD1 or TRBD2 (8 bases each). CDR3 DNA: TGCGCCAGCAGCTCAAGGGGACAGGATCCAGGGACTAGGCTATTTCTTCAAGAGACCCAGTACTTC. Its translation is CASSSRGQDPGTRLFLQETQYF.